This entry lists 21 T cell receptor beta chains sequenced from one sample in a study of cytomegalovirus exposure and HLA in healthy donors. PCR used 60 Vbeta primers and 13 Jbeta primers. Libraries were prepared by immunoSEQ multiplex PCR; TCRdb keeps only in-frame clonotypes and omits some of them. Found here are approximately 190,000 clones, roughly 80% of them singletons; the top ten hold 6.3%. Sequenced input: PBMCs. The receptor set was obtained from a man in his forties in good health and CMV-seropositive.

The V gene is TRBV2, the J gene TRBJ2-1, with TRBD2 matching 8 bases. There are 14 residues in the CDR3. With V trimmed by 6 bases and J by 9 bases, 10 bases remained unmatched. The V gene's germline CDR1 is SNHLY and CDR2 FYNNEI. The CDR3 spells CASRGAGGLIEQFF. The CDR3 coding sequence is TGTGCCAGCAGGGGGGCGGGGGGACTCATTGAGCAGTTCTTC.

This clone appeared once. The rearrangement joins TRBV12-5 to TRBJ1-1; 7 nucleotides align to TRBD1. Trimming took 0 bases from V and 4 from J; bases not matched to a gene: 11. The germline V gene encodes CDR1 LGHNT and CDR2 FRNRAP. The CDR3 has 17 residues. This CDR3 reads CASGLVQAGGWGTEAFF. The CDR3 DNA reads TGTGCTAGTGGTTTGGTACAGGCAGGGGGTTGGGGCACTGAAGCTTTCTTT. Using reference TRBV12-5 and TRBJ1-1 for the parts outside the CDR3, the full variable domain is DARVTQTPRHKVTEMGQEVTMRCQPILGHNTVFWYRQTMMQGLELLAYFRNRAPLDDSGMPKDRFSAEMPDATLATLKIQPSEPRDSAVYFCASGLVQAGGWGTEAFFGQGTRLTVV.

The chain joins TRBV5-1 to TRBJ1-2; 8 bases line up with TRBD1. After removal of 3 bases from V and 2 bases from J, the junction contained 3 bases not matched to a gene. The CDR3 extends over 14 amino acids. Germline V CDR1 and CDR2: SGHRS, YFSETQ. CDR3 sequence reads: CASSSGQGNYGYTF. The DNA for the CDR3 is TGCGCCAGCAGCTCAGGACAGGGCAACTATGGCTACACCTTC. The whole variable domain, filled in from reference TRBV5-1 and TRBJ1-2, reads KAGVTQTPRYLIKTRGQQVTLSCSPISGHRSVSWYQQTPGQGLQFLFEYFSETQRNKGNFPGRFSGRQFSNSRSEMNVSTLELGDSALYLCASSSGQGNYGYTFGSGTRLTVV.

V usage is TRBV7-3 and J usage is TRBJ1-6; no definite D call. V lost 0 bases and J 8 bases, leaving 11 bases between the germline ends. Germline V gene lookup returns CDR1 SGHTA and CDR2 FQGTGA. The CDR3 contains 15 residues. The CDR3 DNA follows: TGTGCCAGCAGCTTAACGGCGGGTTGGGATTCACCCCTCCACTTT. This translates into CASSLTAGWDSPLHF. Combining the CDR3 with reference TRBV7-3 and TRBJ1-6 gives the whole variable domain GAGVSQTPSNKVTEKGKYVELRCDPISGHTALYWYRQSLGQGPEFLIYFQGTGAADDSGLPNDRFFAVRPEGSVSTLKIQRTERGDSAVYLCASSLTAGWDSPLHFGNGTRLTVT.

The gene calls are TRBV6-5 and TRBJ1-1; TRBD1 aligns across 8 bases. The CDR3 has 14 amino acids. Germline CDR1 reads MNHEY; CDR2 reads SVGAGI. The junction had 7 bases not matched to a gene; V was cut back by 6 bases and J by 4 bases. CDR3 sequence reads: CASSLDRVVTEAFF. As DNA, the CDR3 is TGTGCCAGCAGCTTGGACAGGGTTGTCACTGAAGCTTTCTTT.

As DNA, the CDR3 is TGCGCCAGCAGCCAAAAGGGGACAGGAGGCACTGAAGCTTTCTTT. It is translated as CASSQKGTGGTEAFF. The J gene is TRBJ1-1, the V gene TRBV4-3; 8 positions agree with TRBD1. Looked up from germline, CDR1 is LGHNA and CDR2 is YSLEER. The CDR3 spans 15 residues. The V segment lost 2 bases and the J segment 4 bases; nucleotides outside the gene matches: 6.

The chain combines TRBV6-4 with TRBJ2-3, with D perhaps matching TRBD1 (6 bases). This CDR3 has 13 amino acids. Germline values: CDR1 MRHNA, CDR2 SNTAGT. The V end lost 4 bases, the J end lost 1 base, and 6 bases lay between the germline ends. CDR3 amino acids: CASSGTGTDTQYF. The CDR3, as DNA: TGTGCCAGCAGTGGGACAGGCACAGATACGCAGTATTTT.

This clone was detected only a few times. The J gene is TRBJ1-4, the V gene TRBV4-1, with a tentative D call TRBD1 (5 bases). In germline, CDR1 is MGHRA, CDR2 YSYEKL. CDR3 size: 16 residues. The V gene lost 1 base and the J gene lost 7 bases, with 16 bases spanning the gap. DNA for the CDR3: TGCGCCAGCAGCCAAGGGATCCCGGGACTTTCTGAAAAACTGTTTTTT. Its translation: CASSQGIPGLSEKLFF.

This chain uses TRBV7-9 with TRBJ1-5; D not certain. This CDR3 spans 13 amino acids. V lost 3 bases and J lost 3, with 6 bases in between. Germline CDR1 and CDR2: SEHNR and FQNEAQ (reference sequence). The CDR3 nucleotides are TGTGCCAGCAGCTTCGCAGTCAATCAGCCCCAGCATTTT. Translated: CASSFAVNQPQHF. Filled out from reference TRBV7-9 and TRBJ1-5, the complete variable domain reads DTGVSQNPRHKITKRGQNVTFRCDPISEHNRLYWYRQTLGQGPEFLTYFQNEAQLEKSRLLSDRFSAERPKGSFSTLEIQRTEQGDSAMYLCASSFAVNQPQHFGDGTRLSIL.

The chain is built from TRBV2 and TRBJ2-1, with a tentative D call TRBD2 (6 bases). This CDR3 comprises 13 residues. Germline V CDR1 and CDR2: SNHLY, FYNNEI. V was pared by 8 bases and J by 0 bases, with 8 bases between. The CDR3 nucleotides are TGTGCCAGCGGGCGGGGCTCCTACAATGAGCAGTTCTTC. This sequence encodes CASGRGSYNEQFF.

This clone was found a few times. V gene TRBV5-4 combines with J gene TRBJ2-7; D gene unclear. The CDR3 sequence is 11 residues long. The V gene's germline CDR1 is SGHNT and CDR2 YYREEE (reference sequence). Deletions cut 4 bases from V and 1 base from J, with 3 bases between. The CDR3 protein is CASSASYEQYF. CDR3 sequence (DNA): TGTGCCAGCAGCGCGTCCTACGAGCAGTACTTC. Based on the CDR3 plus reference TRBV5-4 and TRBJ2-7, the full variable domain is ETGVTQSPTHLIKTRGQQVTLRCSSQSGHNTVSWYQQALGQGPQFIFQYYREEENGRGNFPPRFSGLQFPNYSSELNVNALELDDSALYLCASSASYEQYFGPGTRLTVT.

The chain couples TRBV7-2 to TRBJ2-7, with TRBD1 matching over 7 bases. There are 15 residues in the CDR3. CDR1 is SGHTA, CDR2 FQGNSA, per germline. The J segment lost 4 bases and the V segment lost 1 base, leaving 7 bases of the junction unmatched. CDR3: CASSLEGGGWYEQYF. DNA for the CDR3: TGTGCCAGCAGCTTAGAAGGGGGCGGGTGGTACGAGCAGTACTTC.

V and J are TRBV28 and TRBJ2-4; the D gene is possibly TRBD2 (5 bases). The CDR3 loop spans 13 amino acids. Germline assignment: CDR1 MDHEN and CDR2 SYDVKM. Trimming shortened V by 8 bases and J by 2 bases, and 10 bases separated the two germline ends. Here the CDR3 reads CASVGESKNIQYF. The DNA of the CDR3 is TGTGCCAGCGTCGGGGAATCCAAAAACATTCAGTACTTC.

As concerns this clone: A read error may produce the germline difference seen at one junction end. J is TRBJ2-2 and V is TRBV7-9; 9 bases agree with TRBD1. The CDR3 has 16 residues. CDR1 and CDR2 from the germline V gene are SEHNR and FQNEAQ (reference sequence). CDR3 bases: TGTTCCAGCAGCTTAGGGGGACAGGGGAACACCGGGGAGCTGTTTTTT. It encodes CSSSLGGQGNTGELFF.

The chain employs TRBV30 and TRBJ2-7, with TRBD1 as a possible D gene (6 bases). Germline CDR1 and CDR2: GTSNPN and SVGIG (reference sequence). The V and J ends lost 2 bases and 6 bases respectively, with 14 bases between them. The CDR3 covers 13 residues. The CDR3 coding sequence is TGTGCCTGGAGTCGCAGGGGTTTATCCGAGCAGTACTTC. Amino acids: CAWSRRGLSEQYF.

For the CDR3, the DNA is TGTGCCAGCAGCCCCAGACAGGGACCCACTGAAGCTTTCTTT. This sequence encodes CASSPRQGPTEAFF. The chain is built from TRBV9 and TRBJ1-1; 7 nucleotides line up with TRBD1. CDR3 length: 14 residues. With V trimmed by 4 bases and J by 4 bases, 7 bases remained unmatched. The germline V gene has CDR1 SGDLS and CDR2 YYNGEE.

The rearrangement joins TRBV7-6 to TRBJ2-7; 8 nucleotides match TRBD2. Germline-derived CDR1 and CDR2 are SGHVS and FNYEAQ. J was trimmed by 2 bases and V by 5 bases; bases with no gene match: 5. The CDR3 extends over 14 amino acids. CDR3 nucleotides: TGTGCCAGCAGCGCGGGGGGCGGTCCCTACGAGCAGTACTTC. Encoded protein: CASSAGGGPYEQYF.

The chain uses TRBV19 and TRBJ1-2, with D possibly being TRBD1 (5 bases). This CDR3 is 15 amino acids long. Germline values: CDR1 LNHDA, CDR2 SQIVND (reference sequence). The V and J ends lost 0 bases and 8 bases respectively, with 16 bases between them. The CDR3 coding sequence is TGTGCCAGTAGTATAGAAGGGACTCCCATTAACGGCTACACCTTC. Its protein is CASSIEGTPINGYTF.

The V and J genes are TRBV7-9 and TRBJ2-1; no clear D. With 2 bases removed from V and 9 bases from J, the gap between germline ends came to 14 bases. CDR1 and CDR2 (germline): SEHNR, FQNEAQ (reference sequence). CDR3 length: 14 amino acids. This CDR3 is CASSLRLDKSEQFF. In nucleotides, the CDR3 is TGTGCCAGCAGCTTAAGGCTAGATAAGAGTGAGCAGTTCTTC.

This sequence joins TRBV7-2 and TRBJ2-7, with D unclear. The CDR3 is 15 amino acids. V lost 3 bases, J lost 3 bases, and 15 bases lay in between. Germline assignment: CDR1 SGHTA and CDR2 FQGNSA. In nucleotides, the CDR3 is TGTGCCAGCAGCTTTGTAGCAAGCCCCCTCTACGAGCAGTACTTC. This gives the protein CASSFVASPLYEQYF.

V is TRBV4-3 and J is TRBJ1-4, with D tentatively TRBD1 (5 bases). The V gene's germline CDR1 is LGHNA and CDR2 YSLEER. The CDR3 is 15 amino acids. V lost 0 bases, J lost 5 bases, and 10 bases lay in between. CDR3 nucleotide sequence: TGCGCCAGCAGCCAAGAAAAGGGGCTCAATGAAAAACTGTTTTTT. Translated: CASSQEKGLNEKLFF.